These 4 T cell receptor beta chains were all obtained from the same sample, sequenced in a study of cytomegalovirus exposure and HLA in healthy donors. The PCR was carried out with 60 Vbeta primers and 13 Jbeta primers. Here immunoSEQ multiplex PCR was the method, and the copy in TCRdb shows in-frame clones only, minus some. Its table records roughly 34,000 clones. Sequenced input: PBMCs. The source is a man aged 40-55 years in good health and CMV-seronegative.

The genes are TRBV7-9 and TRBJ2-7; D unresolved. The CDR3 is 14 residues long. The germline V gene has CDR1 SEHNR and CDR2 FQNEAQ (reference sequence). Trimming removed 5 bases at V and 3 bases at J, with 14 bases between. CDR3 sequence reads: CASSPIDSVYEQYF. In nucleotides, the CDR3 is TGTGCCAGCAGCCCGATCGACTCGGTCTACGAGCAGTACTTC. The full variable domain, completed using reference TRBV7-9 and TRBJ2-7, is DTGVSQNPRHKITKRGQNVTFRCDPISEHNRLYWYRQTLGQGPEFLTYFQNEAQLEKSRLLSDRFSAERPKGSFSTLEIQRTEQGDSAMYLCASSPIDSVYEQYFGPGTRLTVT.

CDR3 residues: CASSPTAGGYTEAFF. The DNA for the CDR3 is TGTGCCAGCTCACCGACAGCAGGGGGCTACACTGAAGCTTTCTTT. The V call is TRBV18, the J call TRBJ1-1; 8 bases line up with TRBD1. The CDR3 has 15 amino acids. Germline CDR1 is KGHSH and CDR2 is LQKENI. V lost 3 bases, J lost 3 bases, and 6 bases stayed unmatched.

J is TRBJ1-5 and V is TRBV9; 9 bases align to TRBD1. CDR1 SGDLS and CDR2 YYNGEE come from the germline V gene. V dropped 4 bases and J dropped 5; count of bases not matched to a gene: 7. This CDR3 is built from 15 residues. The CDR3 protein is CASSPRDRVDQPQHF. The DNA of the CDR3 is TGTGCCAGCAGCCCCAGGGACAGGGTGGATCAGCCCCAGCATTTT. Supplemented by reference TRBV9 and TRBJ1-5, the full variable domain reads DSGVTQTPKHLITATGQRVTLRCSPRSGDLSVYWYQQSLDQGLQFLIQYYNGEERAKGNILERFSAQQFPDLHSELNLSSLELGDSALYFCASSPRDRVDQPQHFGDGTRLSIL.

CDR3 in DNA: TGTGCCAGCAGCCAAGATTGGGGGGTCGGAAACACCATATATTTT. Translating gives CASSQDWGVGNTIYF. The rearrangement uses TRBV4-2 and TRBJ1-3, with TRBD1 as a possible D gene (5 bases). There are 15 residues in the CDR3. V gave up 0 bases and J gave up 4 bases, with 10 bases separating them. Germline V lookup: CDR1 LGHNA, CDR2 YNFKEQ.